This record covers a single TCR beta chain. The target antigen is unknown. Germline assignment: CDR1 SEHNR and CDR2 FQNEAQ (reference sequence). Trimming at V came to 3 bases and at J to 4 bases, leaving 3 bases not matched to a gene. The CDR3 extends over 14 amino acids. The entry originates in a study of beta chain features in type 1 diabetes. About the research overall: Age, gender and cell yields were similar between patients and healthy donors.

Findings and caveats of the study: Overrepresentation of cells with high TCR expression could result from cDNA sequencing. Within the patient group, naive, central memory and Treg TCRB repertoires appeared more similar to each other than within healthy donors.

Central memory, naive, regulatory and stem cell-like memory CD4+ cells were sorted by CD45RO/CCR7/CD25/CD127/CD95/CD27. The whole isolated RNA underwent reverse transcription, so sequencing captured expressed TCRB transcripts. Only in-frame clones appear in the TCRdb table, and some are missing; sequencing was by immunoSEQ multiplex PCR. The table shows about 140,000 clones, with about 9.7% occurring only once. The chain carries TRBV7-9 and TRBJ2-5; TRBD1 agrees at 9 bases. The source of this sequence is a woman aged 40 to 55 in good health. The sequenced material came from central memory CD4+ T cells from blood. CDR3 DNA: TGTGCCAGCAGCTTGGGACAGGGTCCAGAGACCCAGTACTTC. Its translation: CASSLGQGPETQYF.